Sequencing of this TCR beta chain was carried out in a study of radiotherapy plus CTLA-4 blockade in lung cancer. As to this clone: As yet, its antigen is unknown. A junction end diverges from the germline sequence, so it may reflect a read error. Other DNA sequences from this sample encode an identical CDR3 as well.

Germline V gene lookup returns CDR1 WNHNN and CDR2 SYGVQD (reference sequence). The length of the CDR3 is 14 residues. Study-wide results and caveats: Some TCR clones had been derived from tumors. These clones expanded in peripheral blood after radiotherapy plus ipilimumab.

Assay: immunoSEQ multiplex PCR; the TCRdb copy retains only in-frame clones and omits some. The table shows 40,000 to 50,000 clones, with about 81% occurring only once. The TCR sequence derives from a human donor with non-small cell lung cancer who had stable disease on radiotherapy plus ipilimumab. The chain links TRBV10-1 to TRBJ2-1; 8 nucleotides align to TRBD1. The input for sequencing was peripheral blood, taken from a patient treated with radiotherapy plus ipilimumab. Here the CDR3 DNA reads TGCGCCAGTAGTGAACAGGGGGATTACAATGAGCAGTTCTTC. Amino acid sequence: CASSEQGDYNEQFF.